This T cell receptor (beta chain) was documented in a study of early T cells in non-severe SARS-CoV-2 infection. Study-wide background: RNA in bulk from unsorted whole blood was sequenced, and chains were unpaired.

Separate cDNA molecules each had unique molecular identifiers attached to them. MiXCR, applied by TCRdb to the 5' RACE reads, yields one record per CDR3 protein. Of around 60,000 distinct CDR3 sequences listed, 18% are singletons. Comments on this clonotype: Its antigen is as yet unknown.

Trimming took off 1 base at V and 8 bases at J, with 5 bases between the two ends. The length of the CDR3 is 11 residues. In germline, CDR1 is LGHNA, CDR2 YNFKEQ. The study's findings and limits: Comparison of clonotypes with VDJdb favored anti-spike CD8 responses while missing private and CD4 specificities.

The gene calls are TRBV4-2 and TRBJ1-2, with unresolved D. The clonotype comes from an adult who was a healthcare worker with PCR-confirmed SARS-CoV-2 infection or an uninfected control (not recorded which). This material consisted of whole blood, taken at baseline. The CDR3, as DNA: TGTGCCAGCAGCCAAGGAGCAGGCTACACCTTC. Protein product: CASSQGAGYTF.